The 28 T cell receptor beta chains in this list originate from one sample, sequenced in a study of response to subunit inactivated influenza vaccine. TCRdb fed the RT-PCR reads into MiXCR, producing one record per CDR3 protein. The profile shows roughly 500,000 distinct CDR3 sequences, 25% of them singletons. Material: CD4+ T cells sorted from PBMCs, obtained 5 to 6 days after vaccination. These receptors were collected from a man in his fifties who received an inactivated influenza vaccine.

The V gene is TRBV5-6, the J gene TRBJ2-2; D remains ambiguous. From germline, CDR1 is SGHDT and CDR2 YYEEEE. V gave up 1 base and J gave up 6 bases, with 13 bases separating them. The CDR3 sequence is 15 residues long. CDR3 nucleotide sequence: TGTGCCAGCAGCTTGATTGGGGTATCAGCCGGGGAGCTGTTTTTT. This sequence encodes CASSLIGVSAGELFF. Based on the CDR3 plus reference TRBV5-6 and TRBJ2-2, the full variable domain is DAGVTQSPTHLIKTRGQQVTLRCSPKSGHDTVSWYQQALGQGPQFIFQYYEEEERQRGNFPDRFSGHQFPNYSSELNVNALLLGDSALYLCASSLIGVSAGELFFGEGSRLTVL.

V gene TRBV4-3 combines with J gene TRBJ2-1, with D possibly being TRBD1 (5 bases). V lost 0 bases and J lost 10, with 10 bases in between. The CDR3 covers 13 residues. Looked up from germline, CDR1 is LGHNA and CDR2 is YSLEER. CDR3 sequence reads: CASSQEVGREQFF. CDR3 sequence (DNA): TGCGCCAGCAGCCAAGAGGTGGGGCGCGAGCAGTTCTTC.

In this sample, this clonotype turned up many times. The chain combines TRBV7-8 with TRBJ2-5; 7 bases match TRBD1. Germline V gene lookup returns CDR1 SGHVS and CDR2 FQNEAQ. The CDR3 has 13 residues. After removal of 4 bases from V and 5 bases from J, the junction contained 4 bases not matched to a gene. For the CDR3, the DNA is TGTGCCAGCAGCTCAGACAGGGCTGAGACCCAGTACTTC. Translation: CASSSDRAETQYF. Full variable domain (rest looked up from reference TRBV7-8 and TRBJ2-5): GAGVSQSPRYKVAKRGQDVALRCDPISGHVSLFWYQQALGQGPEFLTYFQNEAQLDKSGLPSDRFFAERPEGSVSTLKIQRTQQEDSAVYLCASSSDRAETQYFGPGTRLLVL.

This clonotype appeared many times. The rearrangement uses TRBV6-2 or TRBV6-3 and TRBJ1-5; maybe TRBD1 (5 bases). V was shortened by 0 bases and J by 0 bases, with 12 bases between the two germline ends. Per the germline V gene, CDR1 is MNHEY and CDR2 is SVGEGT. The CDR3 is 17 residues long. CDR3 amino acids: CASSYSRGYTSNQPQHF. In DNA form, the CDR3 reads TGTGCCAGCAGTTACTCACGGGGGTACACTAGCAATCAGCCCCAGCATTTT.

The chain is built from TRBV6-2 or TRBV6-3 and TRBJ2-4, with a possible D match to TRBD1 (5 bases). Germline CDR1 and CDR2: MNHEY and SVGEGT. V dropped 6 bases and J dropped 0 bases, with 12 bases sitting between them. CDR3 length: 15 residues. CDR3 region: CASSLDNLAKNIQYF. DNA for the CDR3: TGTGCCAGCAGCCTGGACAACCTAGCCAAAAACATTCAGTACTTC.

CDR3 sequence: CSAGPGQGRTDTQYF. For the CDR3, the DNA is TGCAGTGCTGGACCGGGACAGGGGAGGACAGATACGCAGTATTTT. The rearrangement joins TRBV20-1 to TRBJ2-3; 10 bases are shared with TRBD1. Trimming at V came to 5 bases and at J to 3 bases, leaving 8 bases not matched to a gene. The germline gives CDR1 DFQATT, CDR2 SNEGSKA (reference sequence). This CDR3 is built from 15 residues.

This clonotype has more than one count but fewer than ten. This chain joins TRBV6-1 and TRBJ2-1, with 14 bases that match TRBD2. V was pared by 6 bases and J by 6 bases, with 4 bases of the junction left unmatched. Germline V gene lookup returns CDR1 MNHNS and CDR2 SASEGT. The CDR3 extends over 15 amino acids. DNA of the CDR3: TGTGCCAGCAGCCGCGGGACTAGCGGGAGCAATGAGCAGTTCTTC. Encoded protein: CASSRGTSGSNEQFF.

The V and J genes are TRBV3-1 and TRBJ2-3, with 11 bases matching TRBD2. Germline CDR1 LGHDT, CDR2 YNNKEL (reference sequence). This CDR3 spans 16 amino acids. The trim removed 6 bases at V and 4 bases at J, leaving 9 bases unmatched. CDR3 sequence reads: CASSPTSGSLADTQYF. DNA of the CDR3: TGTGCCAGCAGTCCTACTAGCGGGAGTTTAGCAGATACGCAGTATTTT.

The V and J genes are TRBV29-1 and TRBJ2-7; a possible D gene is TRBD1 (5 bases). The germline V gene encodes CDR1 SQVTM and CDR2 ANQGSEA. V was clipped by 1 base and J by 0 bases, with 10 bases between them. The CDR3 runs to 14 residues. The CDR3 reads CSVEARDSSYEQYF. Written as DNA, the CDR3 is TGCAGCGTTGAAGCCAGGGATAGCTCCTACGAGCAGTACTTC.

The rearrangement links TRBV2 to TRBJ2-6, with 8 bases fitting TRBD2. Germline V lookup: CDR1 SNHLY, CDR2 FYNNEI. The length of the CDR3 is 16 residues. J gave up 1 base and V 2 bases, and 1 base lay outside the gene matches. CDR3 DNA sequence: TGTGCCAGCAGTGAACGGGAGGGTTCTGGGGCCAACGTCCTGACTTTC. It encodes CASSEREGSGANVLTF.

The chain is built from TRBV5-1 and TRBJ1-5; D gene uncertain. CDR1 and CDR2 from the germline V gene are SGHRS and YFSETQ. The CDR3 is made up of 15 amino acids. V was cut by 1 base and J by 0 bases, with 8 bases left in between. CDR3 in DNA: TGCGCCAGCAGCTTGATGCCAGATAGCAATCAGCCCCAGCATTTT. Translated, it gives CASSLMPDSNQPQHF.

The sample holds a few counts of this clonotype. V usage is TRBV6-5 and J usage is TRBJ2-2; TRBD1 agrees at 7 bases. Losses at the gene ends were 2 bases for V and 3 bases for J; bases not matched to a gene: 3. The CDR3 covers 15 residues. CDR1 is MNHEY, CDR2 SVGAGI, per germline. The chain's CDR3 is CASSYETGYTGELFF. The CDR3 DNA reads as TGTGCCAGCAGTTACGAGACAGGGTACACCGGGGAGCTGTTTTTT.

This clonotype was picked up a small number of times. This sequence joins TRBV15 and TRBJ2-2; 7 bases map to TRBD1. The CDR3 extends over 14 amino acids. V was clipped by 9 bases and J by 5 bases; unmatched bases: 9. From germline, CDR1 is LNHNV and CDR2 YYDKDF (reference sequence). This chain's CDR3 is CATMNRGMTGELFF. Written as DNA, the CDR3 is TGTGCCACAATGAACAGGGGTATGACCGGGGAGCTGTTTTTT.

The CDR3 protein is CASSPEPGQGYDTQYF. The CDR3 coding sequence is TGCGCCAGCAGCCCCGAACCGGGACAGGGGTATGATACGCAGTATTTT. The V and J genes are TRBV5-1 and TRBJ2-3; 10 positions match TRBD1. Trimming at V came to 4 bases and at J to 6 bases, leaving 11 bases not matched to a gene. The V gene's germline CDR1 is SGHRS and CDR2 YFSETQ. CDR3 length equals 16 residues.

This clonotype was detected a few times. The CDR3 coding sequence is TGCGCCAGCAGCTTGGTTCGGCTAGCGGGGGCCTACAATGAGCAGTTCTTC. Its protein product is CASSLVRLAGAYNEQFF. The chain is built from TRBV5-1 and TRBJ2-1, with TRBD2 identical over 10 bases. Germline CDR1 is SGHRS and CDR2 is YFSETQ. V dropped 0 bases and J dropped 2; count of bases not matched to a gene: 5. CDR3 size: 17 residues.

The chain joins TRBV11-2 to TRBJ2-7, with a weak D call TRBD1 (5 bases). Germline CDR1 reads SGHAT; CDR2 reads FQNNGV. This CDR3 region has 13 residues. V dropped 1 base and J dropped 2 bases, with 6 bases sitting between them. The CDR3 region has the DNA TGTGCCAGCAGCTTAGGGACACCCTACGAGCAGTACTTC. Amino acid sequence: CASSLGTPYEQYF.

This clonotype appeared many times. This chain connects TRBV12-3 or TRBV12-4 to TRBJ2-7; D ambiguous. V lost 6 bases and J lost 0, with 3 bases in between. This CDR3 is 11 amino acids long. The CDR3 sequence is CASSNSYEQYF. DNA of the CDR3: TGTGCCAGCAGCAACTCCTACGAGCAGTACTTC.

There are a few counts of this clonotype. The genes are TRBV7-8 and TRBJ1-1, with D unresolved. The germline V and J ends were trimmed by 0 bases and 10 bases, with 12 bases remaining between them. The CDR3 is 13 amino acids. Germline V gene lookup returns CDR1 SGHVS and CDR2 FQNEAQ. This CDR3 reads CASSLAFGWGAFF. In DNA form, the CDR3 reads TGTGCCAGCAGCTTAGCTTTCGGCTGGGGAGCTTTCTTT.

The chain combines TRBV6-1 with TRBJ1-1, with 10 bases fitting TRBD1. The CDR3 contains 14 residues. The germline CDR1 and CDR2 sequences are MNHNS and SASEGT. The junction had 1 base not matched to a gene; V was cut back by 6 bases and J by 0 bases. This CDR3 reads CASRGQGLNTEAFF. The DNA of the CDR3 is TGTGCCAGCAGGGGACAGGGGTTGAACACTGAAGCTTTCTTT.

DNA of the CDR3: TGCGCCAGCAGCCTCGGACAGGGGAATGAGCGGGTCTACAATGAGCAGTTCTTC. Its protein product is CASSLGQGNERVYNEQFF. The chain joins TRBV4-3 to TRBJ2-1, with 9 bases matching TRBD1. CDR3 length: 18 residues. Germline assignment: CDR1 LGHNA and CDR2 YSLEER. J lost 3 bases, V lost 4 bases, and 13 bases had no gene match.

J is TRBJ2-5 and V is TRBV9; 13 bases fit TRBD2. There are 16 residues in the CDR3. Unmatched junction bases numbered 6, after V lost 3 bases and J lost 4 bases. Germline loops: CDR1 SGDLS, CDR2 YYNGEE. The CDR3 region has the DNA TGTGCCAGCAGCGCACTAGCGGGGGGGCCTGGAGAGACCCAGTACTTC. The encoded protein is CASSALAGGPGETQYF.

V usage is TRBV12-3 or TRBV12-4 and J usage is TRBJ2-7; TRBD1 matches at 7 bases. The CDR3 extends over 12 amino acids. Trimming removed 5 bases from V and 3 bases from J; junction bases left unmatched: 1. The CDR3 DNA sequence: TGTGCCAGCAGTGGACAGGACTACGAGCAGTACTTC. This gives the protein CASSGQDYEQYF.

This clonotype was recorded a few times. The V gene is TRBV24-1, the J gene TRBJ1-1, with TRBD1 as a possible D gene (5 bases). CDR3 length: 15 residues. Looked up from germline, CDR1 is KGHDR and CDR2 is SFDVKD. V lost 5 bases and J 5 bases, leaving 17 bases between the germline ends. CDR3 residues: CATSAAGEGRTEAFF. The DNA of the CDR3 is TGTGCCACCAGTGCGGCGGGGGAGGGGAGAACTGAAGCTTTCTTT.

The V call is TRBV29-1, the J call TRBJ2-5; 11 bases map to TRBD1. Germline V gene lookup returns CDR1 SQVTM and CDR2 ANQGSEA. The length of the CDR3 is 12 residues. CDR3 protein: CSLGTGGETQYF. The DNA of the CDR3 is TGCAGTCTAGGGACAGGGGGAGAGACCCAGTACTTC.

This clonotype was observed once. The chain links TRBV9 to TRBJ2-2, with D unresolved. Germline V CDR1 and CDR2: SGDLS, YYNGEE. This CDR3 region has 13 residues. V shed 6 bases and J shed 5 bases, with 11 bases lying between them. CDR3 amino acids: CASNRIGTGELFF. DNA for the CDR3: TGTGCCAGCAACCGGATTGGTACCGGGGAGCTGTTTTTT.

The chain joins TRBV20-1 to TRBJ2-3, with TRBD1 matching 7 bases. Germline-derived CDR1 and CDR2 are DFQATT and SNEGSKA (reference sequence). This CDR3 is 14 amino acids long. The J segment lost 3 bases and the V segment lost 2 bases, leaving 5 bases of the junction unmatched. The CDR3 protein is CSARKGAVTDTQYF. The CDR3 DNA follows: TGCAGTGCTAGAAAGGGGGCAGTGACAGATACGCAGTATTTT.

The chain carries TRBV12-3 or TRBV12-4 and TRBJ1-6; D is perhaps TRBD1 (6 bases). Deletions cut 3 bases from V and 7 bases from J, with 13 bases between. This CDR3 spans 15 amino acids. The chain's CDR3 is CASSFSARGNSPLHF. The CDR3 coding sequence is TGTGCCAGCAGTTTTTCGGCCAGGGGAAATTCACCCCTCCACTTT.

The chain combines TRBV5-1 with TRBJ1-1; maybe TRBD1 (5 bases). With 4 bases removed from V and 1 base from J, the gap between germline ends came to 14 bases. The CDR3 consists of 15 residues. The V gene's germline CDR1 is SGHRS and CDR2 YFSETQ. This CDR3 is CASSVQGGGNTEAFF. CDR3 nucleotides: TGCGCCAGCAGCGTTCAGGGTGGGGGGAACACTGAAGCTTTCTTT.